This T cell receptor beta chain was captured in a study of T cell responses to AZD1222 COVID-19 vaccine. Using immunoSEQ multiplex PCR, the repertoire was profiled, and TCRdb retains in-frame clones only, with some absent. Here the sample spans around 140,000 clones, roughly 90% being singletons. The junction had 6 bases not matched to a gene; V was cut back by 1 base and J by 4 bases. The CDR3 length is 15 residues. Germline CDR1 SGHVS, CDR2 FNYEAQ. The V gene is TRBV7-6, the J gene TRBJ2-7, with TRBD1 matching over 8 bases. This clonotype was obtained from an adult in good health. The starting material was peripheral blood, obtained on day 0 of AZD1222 vaccination. CDR3 residues: CASSLGQGAMYEQYF. The CDR3 DNA sequence: TGTGCCAGCAGCTTAGGGCAGGGGGCGATGTACGAGCAGTACTTC.